This TCR beta chain stems from a study of blood T cell repertoires in COVID-19. About the research overall: COVID-19 samples, acute and convalescent, were from the United States, Italy and Spain. PBMCs, B-cell-depleted T cells, or T cells were the source of the cDNA or gDNA that made up the material.

Germline V lookup: CDR1 LNHDA, CDR2 SQIVND (reference sequence). V was cut by 5 bases and J by 4 bases, with 15 bases left in between. The CDR3 extends over 15 amino acids. Original processing methods: Researchers report that nucleated cell counts were estimated from reference gene primer amplification. TCRdb's table, derived via immunoSEQ multiplex PCR, lists solely in-frame clones and lacks some. The DNA gave D and trimming, while V, J and clone size come from that table. The table has around 85,000 clones, around 87% seen once. Sequenced input: peripheral blood. The TCR originated in a woman older than 75 with active or convalescent COVID-19. V usage is TRBV19 and J usage is TRBJ2-1; maybe TRBD1 (5 bases). Here the CDR3 DNA reads TGTGCCAGTAGTCCAACCCGAGACAGATACAATGAGCAGTTCTTC. Encoded protein: CASSPTRDRYNEQFF. Complete variable domain (other parts from reference TRBV19 and TRBJ2-1): DGGITQSPKYLFRKEGQNVTLSCEQNLNHDAMYWYRQDPGQGLRLIYYSQIVNDFQKGDIAEGYSVSREKKESFPLTVTSAQKNPTAFYLCASSPTRDRYNEQFFGPGTRLTVL.